Listed below are T cell receptor beta chains from one sample, sequenced in a study of follicular helper T cells after annual influenza vaccination. The table came from immunoSEQ multiplex PCR; TCRdb's copy has only in-frame clones and leaves some out. The repertoire has nearly 7,000 clones, roughly four fifths of them found once; the top ten carry around 1.4%. This sample comprised CXCR5- memory CD4+ T cells sorted from blood, obtained 7 days after influenza vaccination. Source of these receptors: an adult who received the influenza vaccine. The CDR3 runs from the conserved cysteine through the conserved F or W. Each record gives: D gene, clone size, J gene, V gene, CDR3 DNA, CDR3 protein. The D gene is left open where the match is weak. Size is omitted from some rows. Given values are once, few, many or a class for expanded clones.

>TRBD2|-|TRBJ2-1|TRBV5-1
TGCGCCAGCAGCGGACTAGCGGGAGAATCCAATGAGCAGTTCTTC
CASSGLAGESNEQFF
>-|-|TRBJ1-2|TRBV6-6
TGTGCCAGCAGTTACTCTCGGGGGGATGGCTACACCTTC
CASSYSRGDGYTF
>-|-|TRBJ2-3|TRBV19
TGTGCCAGTAGTCTACCGCCAACAGCAGCTAGCACAGATACGCAGTATTTT
CASSLPPTAASTDTQYF
>-|few|TRBJ2-2|TRBV18
TGTGCCAGCTCGCTTGGGGGCGCATCCCCCGGGGAGCTGTTTTTT
CASSLGGASPGELFF
>-|-|TRBJ2-1|TRBV7-2
TGTGCCAGCAGCACCGACAGACAAAATTACAATGAGCAGTTCTTC
CASSTDRQNYNEQFF
>-|-|TRBJ1-1|TRBV4-1
TGCGCCAGCAGCCAAGAAGGGTACGGGGTAAACACTGAAGCTTTCTTT
CASSQEGYGVNTEAFF
>-|once|TRBJ1-1|TRBV6-6
TGTGCCAGCAGTTACCCTACAGGGACCCCTGAAGCTTTCTTT
CASSYPTGTPEAFF
>TRBD1|-|TRBJ1-2|TRBV2
TGTGCCAGCAGGATGACAGGGGGCGATTCCTATGGCTACACCTTC
CASRMTGGDSYGYTF
>TRBD1|-|TRBJ1-2|TRBV19
TGTGCCAGTACCAGGACAGGGGAGGTAAACTATGGCTACACCTTC
CASTRTGEVNYGYTF
>-|-|TRBJ1-5|TRBV10-2
TGCGCCAGCAGTGAGTATTCAGTGAATCAGCCCCAGCATTTT
CASSEYSVNQPQHF
>-|few|TRBJ2-3|TRBV19
TGTGCCACAAACTCCGGGCGGGATACAGATACGCAGTATTTT
CATNSGRDTDTQYF
>TRBD2|-|TRBJ2-7|TRBV18
TGTGCCAGCTCACCCAGCGGGGGCGGCTACGAGCAGTACTTC
CASSPSGGGYEQYF
>-|-|TRBJ2-2|TRBV4-2
TGTGCCAGCAGCCAGACCCCGCAAGGACCCGGGGAGCTGTTTTTT
CASSQTPQGPGELFF
>-|-|TRBJ2-7|TRBV2
TGTGCCAGCAGTGAAGTACCGGGGTCTTTGGCCTACGAGCAGTACTTC
CASSEVPGSLAYEQYF
>-|-|TRBJ2-5|TRBV18
TGTGCCAGCTCACCACGCTGGGAGCCGTACCAAGAGACCCAGTACTTC
CASSPRWEPYQETQYF
>-|-|TRBJ2-2|TRBV19
TGTGCCTCCCATGGGGGAGGTGGCACCGGGGAGCTGTTTTTT
CASHGGGGTGELFF
>-|-|TRBJ1-4|TRBV5-1
TGCGCCAGCAGCCCATCAGTAGGGAGCGATGAAAAACTGTTTTTT
CASSPSVGSDEKLFF
>TRBD1|-|TRBJ1-2|TRBV29-1
TGCAGCGTAACAGGGGGGGGTTGGTCTAACTATGGCTACACCTTC
CSVTGGGWSNYGYTF
>-|-|TRBJ2-2|TRBV10-3
TGTGCCATCAGTGAGCCCGACAGGAACACCGGGGAGCTGTTTTTT
CAISEPDRNTGELFF
>-|few|TRBJ2-5|TRBV5-4
TGTGCCAGCAGCGCTGACCGGAGCCAAGAGACCCAGTACTTC
CASSADRSQETQYF
>TRBD1|-|TRBJ1-2|TRBV7-2
TGTGCCAGCAGCACCCGCCTTGGACAGGGGGCATCTCTTGGCTACACCTTC
CASSTRLGQGASLGYTF
>-|-|TRBJ1-5|TRBV19
TGTGCCAGTACCTCCGTCAATCAGCCCCAGCATTTT
CASTSVNQPQHF
>TRBD1|-|TRBJ1-2|TRBV6-5
TGTGCCAGCAGAGGGACAGCCGATAACTATGGCTACACCTTC
CASRGTADNYGYTF
>-|-|TRBJ2-3|TRBV6-5
TGTGCCAGCAGTTCCACCCCGGGGGTCTCGAGAGATACGCAGTATTTT
CASSSTPGVSRDTQYF
>TRBD1|-|TRBJ2-3|TRBV19
TGTGCCAGTAGTATAGGACAGGGGGCGGGAGATACGCAGTATTTT
CASSIGQGAGDTQYF
>-|-|TRBJ1-4|TRBV6-6
TGTGCCAGCAGTTACGGCGCTAGGCGTGAAAAACTGTTTTTT
CASSYGARREKLFF
>-|few|TRBJ2-6|TRBV7-8
TGTGCCAGCAGCTCGCCGAGATCTGGGGCCAACGTCCTGACTTTC
CASSSPRSGANVLTF
>-|-|TRBJ1-2|TRBV14
TGTGCCAGCAGCCAAGCCGGGAGGGCCTCCAATGGCTACACCTTC
CASSQAGRASNGYTF
>TRBD2|-|TRBJ2-1|TRBV7-3
TGTGCCAGCAGCTTAAGGGGGACTAGCTCCTACAATGAGCAGTTCTTC
CASSLRGTSSYNEQFF
>-|once|TRBJ2-2|TRBV9
TGTGCCAGCAGCGTAGGAACGGGGTTCGGGGAGCTGTTTTTT
CASSVGTGFGELFF
>-|once|TRBJ2-2|TRBV19
TGTGCCAGTAGTATTACCAGCCAGTACACCGGGGAGCTGTTTTTT
CASSITSQYTGELFF